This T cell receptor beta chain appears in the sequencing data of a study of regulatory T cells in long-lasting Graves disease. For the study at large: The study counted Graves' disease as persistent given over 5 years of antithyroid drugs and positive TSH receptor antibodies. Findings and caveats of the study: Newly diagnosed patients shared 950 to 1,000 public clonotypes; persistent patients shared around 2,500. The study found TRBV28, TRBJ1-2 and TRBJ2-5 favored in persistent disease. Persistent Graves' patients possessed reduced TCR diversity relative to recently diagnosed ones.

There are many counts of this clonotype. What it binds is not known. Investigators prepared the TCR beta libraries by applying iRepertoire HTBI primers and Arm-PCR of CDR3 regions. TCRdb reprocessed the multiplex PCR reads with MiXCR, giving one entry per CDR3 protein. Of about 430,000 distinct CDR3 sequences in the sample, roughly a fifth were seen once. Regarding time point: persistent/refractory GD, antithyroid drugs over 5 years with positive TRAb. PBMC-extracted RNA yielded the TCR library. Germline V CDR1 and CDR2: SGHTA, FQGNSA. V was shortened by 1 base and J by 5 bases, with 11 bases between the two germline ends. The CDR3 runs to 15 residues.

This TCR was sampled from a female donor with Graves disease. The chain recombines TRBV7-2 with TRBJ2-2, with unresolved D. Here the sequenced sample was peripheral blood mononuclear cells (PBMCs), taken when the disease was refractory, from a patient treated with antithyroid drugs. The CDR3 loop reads CASSLVVSVTGELFF. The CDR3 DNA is TGTGCCAGCAGCTTAGTAGTGAGTGTGACCGGGGAGCTGTTTTTT.